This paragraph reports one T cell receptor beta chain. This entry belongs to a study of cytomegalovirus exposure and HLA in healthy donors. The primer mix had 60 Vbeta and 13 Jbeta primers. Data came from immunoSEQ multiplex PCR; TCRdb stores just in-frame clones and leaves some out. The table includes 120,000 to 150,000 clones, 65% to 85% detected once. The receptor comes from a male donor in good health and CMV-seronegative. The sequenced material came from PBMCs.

CDR3 region: CATQAWTYNEQFF. CDR3 DNA sequence: TGTGCCACCCAGGCGTGGACCTACAATGAGCAGTTCTTC. V is TRBV28 and J is TRBJ2-1, with D uncertain. Germline CDR1 and CDR2: MDHEN and SYDVKM. V was pared by 10 bases and J by 2 bases, with 12 bases between. The CDR3 consists of 13 residues.